Here is one T cell receptor (beta chain) with its context. The same CDR3 arises from other DNA sequences in this sample as well. Assay: immunoSEQ multiplex PCR; the TCRdb copy retains only in-frame clones and omits some. The sample contains 160,000 or so clones, around 94% of which appear only once. This sample is drawn from a study of T cell responses to AZD1222 COVID-19 vaccine. The clonotype was recovered from an adult in good health. The specimen was peripheral blood, collected on day 0 of AZD1222 vaccination.

CDR3 protein: CASSPRTSSTDTQYF. The CDR3 region has the DNA TGTGCCAGCAGCCCCCGGACCTCTAGCACAGATACGCAGTATTTT. The chain recombines TRBV11-2 with TRBJ2-3; D gene ambiguous. Germline V gene sequence: CDR1 SGHAT, CDR2 FQNNGV. This CDR3 contains 15 residues. The V end was cut by 5 bases, the J end by 0 bases, with 12 bases between. Looking up the rest from reference TRBV11-2 and TRBJ2-3 gives the full variable domain: EAGVAQSPRYKIIEKRQSVAFWCNPISGHATLYWYQQILGQGPKLLIQFQNNGVVDDSQLPKDRFSAERLKGVDSTLKIQPAKLEDSAVYLCASSPRTSSTDTQYFGPGTRLTVL.